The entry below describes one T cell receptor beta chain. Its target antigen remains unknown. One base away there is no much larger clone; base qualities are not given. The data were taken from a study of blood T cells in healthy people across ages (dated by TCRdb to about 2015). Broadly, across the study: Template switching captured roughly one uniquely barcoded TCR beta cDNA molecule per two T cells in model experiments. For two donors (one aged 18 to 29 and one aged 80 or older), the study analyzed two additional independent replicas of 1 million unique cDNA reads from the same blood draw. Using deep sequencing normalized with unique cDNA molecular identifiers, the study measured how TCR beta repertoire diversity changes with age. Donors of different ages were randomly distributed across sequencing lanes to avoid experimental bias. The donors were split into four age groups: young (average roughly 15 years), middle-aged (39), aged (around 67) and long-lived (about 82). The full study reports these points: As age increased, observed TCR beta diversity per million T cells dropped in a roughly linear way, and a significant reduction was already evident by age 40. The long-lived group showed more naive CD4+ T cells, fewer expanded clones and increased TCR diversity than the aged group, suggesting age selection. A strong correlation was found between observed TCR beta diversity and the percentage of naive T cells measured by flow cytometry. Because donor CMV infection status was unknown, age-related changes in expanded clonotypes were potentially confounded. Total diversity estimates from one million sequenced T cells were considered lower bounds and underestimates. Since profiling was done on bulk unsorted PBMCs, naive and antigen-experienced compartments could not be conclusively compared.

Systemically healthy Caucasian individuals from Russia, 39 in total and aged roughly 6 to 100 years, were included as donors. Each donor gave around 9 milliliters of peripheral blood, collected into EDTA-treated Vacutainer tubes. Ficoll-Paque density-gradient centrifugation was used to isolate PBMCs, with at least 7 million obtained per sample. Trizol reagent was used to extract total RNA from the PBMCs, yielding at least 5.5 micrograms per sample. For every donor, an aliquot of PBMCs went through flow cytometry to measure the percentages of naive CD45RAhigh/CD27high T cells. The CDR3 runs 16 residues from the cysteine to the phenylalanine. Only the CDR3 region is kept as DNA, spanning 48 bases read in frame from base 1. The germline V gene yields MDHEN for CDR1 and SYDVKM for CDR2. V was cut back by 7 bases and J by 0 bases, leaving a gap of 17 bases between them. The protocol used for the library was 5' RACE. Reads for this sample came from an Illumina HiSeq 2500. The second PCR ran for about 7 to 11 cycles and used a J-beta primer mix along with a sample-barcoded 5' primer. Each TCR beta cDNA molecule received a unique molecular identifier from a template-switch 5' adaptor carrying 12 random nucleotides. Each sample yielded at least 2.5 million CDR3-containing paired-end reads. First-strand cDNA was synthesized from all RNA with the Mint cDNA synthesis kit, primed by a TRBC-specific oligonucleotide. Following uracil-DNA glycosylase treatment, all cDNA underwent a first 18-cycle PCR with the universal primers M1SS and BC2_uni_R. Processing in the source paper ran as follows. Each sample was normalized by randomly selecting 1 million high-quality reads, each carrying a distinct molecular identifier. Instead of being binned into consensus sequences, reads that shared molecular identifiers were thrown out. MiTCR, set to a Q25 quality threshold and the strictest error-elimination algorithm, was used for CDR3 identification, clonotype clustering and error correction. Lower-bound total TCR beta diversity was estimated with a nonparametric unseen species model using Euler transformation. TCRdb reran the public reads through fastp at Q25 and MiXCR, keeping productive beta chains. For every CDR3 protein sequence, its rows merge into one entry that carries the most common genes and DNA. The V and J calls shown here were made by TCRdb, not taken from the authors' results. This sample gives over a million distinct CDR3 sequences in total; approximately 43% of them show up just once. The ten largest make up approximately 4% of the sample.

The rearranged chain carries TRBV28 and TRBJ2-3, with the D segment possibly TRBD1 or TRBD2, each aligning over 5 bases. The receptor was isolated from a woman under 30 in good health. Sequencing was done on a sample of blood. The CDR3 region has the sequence CASIGGRSLSTDTQYF. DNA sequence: TGTGCCAGCATTGGGGGACGGTCCCTTAGCACAGATACGCAGTATTTT.